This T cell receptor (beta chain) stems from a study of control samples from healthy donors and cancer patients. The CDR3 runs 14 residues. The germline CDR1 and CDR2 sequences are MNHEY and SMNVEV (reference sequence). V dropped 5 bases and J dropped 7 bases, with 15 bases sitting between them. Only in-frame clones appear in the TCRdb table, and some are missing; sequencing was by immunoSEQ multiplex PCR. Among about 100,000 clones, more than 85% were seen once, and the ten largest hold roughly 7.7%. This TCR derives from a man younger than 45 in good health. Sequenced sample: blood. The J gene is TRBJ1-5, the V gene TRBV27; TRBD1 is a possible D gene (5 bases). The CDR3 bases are TGTGCCAGCAGTCCTTGGACACGGGGGCAGCCCCAGCATTTT. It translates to CASSPWTRGQPQHF.